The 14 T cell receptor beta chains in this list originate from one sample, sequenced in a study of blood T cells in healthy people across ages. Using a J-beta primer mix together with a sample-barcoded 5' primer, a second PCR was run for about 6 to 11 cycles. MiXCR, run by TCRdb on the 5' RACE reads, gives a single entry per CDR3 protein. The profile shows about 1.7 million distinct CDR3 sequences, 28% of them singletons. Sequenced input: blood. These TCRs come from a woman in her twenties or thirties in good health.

The CDR3 nucleotides are TGTGCCAGCAGTGCCCGACAGAGCAACTATGGCTACACCTTC. This sequence encodes CASSARQSNYGYTF. V and J are TRBV2 and TRBJ1-2, with a possible D match to TRBD1 (5 bases). The ends were cut back, 4 bases at V and 2 bases at J, with 11 bases in the middle. Germline CDR1 reads SNHLY; CDR2 reads FYNNEI. The CDR3 is 14 amino acids.

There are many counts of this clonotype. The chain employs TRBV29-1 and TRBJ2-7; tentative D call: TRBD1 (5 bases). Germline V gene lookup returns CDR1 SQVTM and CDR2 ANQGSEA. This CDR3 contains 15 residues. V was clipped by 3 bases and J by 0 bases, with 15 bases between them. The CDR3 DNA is TGCAGCGTTGATTATGGGCAGGGCTACTCCTACGAGCAGTACTTC. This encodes CSVDYGQGYSYEQYF.

The DNA for the CDR3 is TGTGCCAGCAGCGTAGAGGGACAGGGTTATGAAAAACTGTTTTTT. It encodes CASSVEGQGYEKLFF. J is TRBJ1-4 and V is TRBV9; the match to TRBD1 covers 9 bases. From germline, CDR1 is SGDLS and CDR2 YYNGEE. This CDR3 spans 15 amino acids. V gave up 0 bases and J gave up 6 bases; unmatched junction bases: 3.

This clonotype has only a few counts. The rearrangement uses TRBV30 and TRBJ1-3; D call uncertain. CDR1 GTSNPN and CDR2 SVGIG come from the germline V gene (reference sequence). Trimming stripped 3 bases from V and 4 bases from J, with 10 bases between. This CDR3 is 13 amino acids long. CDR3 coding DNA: TGTGCCTGGAGCTACAGCAGAGGAAACACCATATATTTT. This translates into CAWSYSRGNTIYF.

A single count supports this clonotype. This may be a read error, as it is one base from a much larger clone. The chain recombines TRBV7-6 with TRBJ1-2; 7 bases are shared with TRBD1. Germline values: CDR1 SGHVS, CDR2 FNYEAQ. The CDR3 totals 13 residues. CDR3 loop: CASSLGDSYDYTF. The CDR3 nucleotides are TGTGCCAGCAGCTTAGGGGACAGCTATGACTACACCTTC.

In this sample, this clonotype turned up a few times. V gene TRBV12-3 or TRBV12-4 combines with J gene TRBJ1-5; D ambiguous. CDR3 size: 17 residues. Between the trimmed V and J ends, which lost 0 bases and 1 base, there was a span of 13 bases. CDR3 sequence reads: CASSLAGTPRSNQPQHF. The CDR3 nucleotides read TGTGCCAGCAGTTTAGCTGGTACACCCCGCAGCAATCAGCCCCAGCATTTT.

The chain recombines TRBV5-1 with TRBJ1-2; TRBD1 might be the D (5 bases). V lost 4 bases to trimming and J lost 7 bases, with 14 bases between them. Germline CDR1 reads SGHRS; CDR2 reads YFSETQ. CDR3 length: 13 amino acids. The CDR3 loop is CASSEGRPCGYTF. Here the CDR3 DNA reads TGCGCCAGCAGCGAGGGACGGCCTTGTGGCTACACCTTC.

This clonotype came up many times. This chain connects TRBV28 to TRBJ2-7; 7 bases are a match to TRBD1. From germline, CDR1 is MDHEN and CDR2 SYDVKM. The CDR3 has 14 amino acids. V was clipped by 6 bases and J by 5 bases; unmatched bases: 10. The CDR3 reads CASSENRGGNEQYF. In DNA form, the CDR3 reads TGTGCCAGCAGCGAGAACAGGGGCGGTAACGAGCAGTACTTC.

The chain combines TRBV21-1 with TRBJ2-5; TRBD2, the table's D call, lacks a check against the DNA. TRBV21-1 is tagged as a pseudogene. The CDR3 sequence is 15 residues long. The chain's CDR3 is CASSKPGPPGETQYF. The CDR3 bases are TGTGCCAGCAGCAAACCGGGACCTCCGGGAGAGACCCAGTACTTC.

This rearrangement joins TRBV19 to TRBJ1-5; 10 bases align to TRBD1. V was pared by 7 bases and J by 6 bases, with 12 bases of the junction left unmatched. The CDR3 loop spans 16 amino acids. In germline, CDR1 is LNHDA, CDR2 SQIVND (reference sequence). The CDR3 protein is CASTGGRQGARQPQHF. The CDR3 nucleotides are TGTGCCAGTACCGGGGGGCGACAGGGGGCGCGTCAGCCCCAGCATTTT.

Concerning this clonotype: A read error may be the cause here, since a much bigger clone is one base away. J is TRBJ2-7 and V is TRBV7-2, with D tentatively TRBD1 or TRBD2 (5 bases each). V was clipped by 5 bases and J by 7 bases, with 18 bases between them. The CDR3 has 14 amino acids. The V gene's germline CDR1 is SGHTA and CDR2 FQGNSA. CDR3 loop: CASSAGTYLNEQYF. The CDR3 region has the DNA TGTGCCAGCAGCGCCGGGACCTATCTCAATGAGCAGTACTTC.

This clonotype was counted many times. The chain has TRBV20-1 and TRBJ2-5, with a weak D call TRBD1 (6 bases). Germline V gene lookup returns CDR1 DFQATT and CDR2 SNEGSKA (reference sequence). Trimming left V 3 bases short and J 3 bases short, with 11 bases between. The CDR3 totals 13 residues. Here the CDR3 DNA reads TGCAGTGCTAGGCGGACAGAAAAAGAGACCCAGTACTTC. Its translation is CSARRTEKETQYF.

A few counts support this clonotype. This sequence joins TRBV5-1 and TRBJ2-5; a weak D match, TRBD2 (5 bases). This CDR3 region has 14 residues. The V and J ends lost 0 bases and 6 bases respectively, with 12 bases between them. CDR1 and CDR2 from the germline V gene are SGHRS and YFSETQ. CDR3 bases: TGCGCCAGCAGCTTGGCCGCTAGCTCAAAGACCCAGTACTTC. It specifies CASSLAASSKTQYF.

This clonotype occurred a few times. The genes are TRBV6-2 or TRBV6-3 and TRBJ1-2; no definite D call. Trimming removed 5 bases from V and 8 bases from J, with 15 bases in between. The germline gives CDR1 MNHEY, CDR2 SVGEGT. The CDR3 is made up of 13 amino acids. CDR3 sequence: CASSHLGVEGYTF. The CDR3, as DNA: TGTGCCAGCAGTCATCTCGGCGTGGAGGGCTACACCTTC.